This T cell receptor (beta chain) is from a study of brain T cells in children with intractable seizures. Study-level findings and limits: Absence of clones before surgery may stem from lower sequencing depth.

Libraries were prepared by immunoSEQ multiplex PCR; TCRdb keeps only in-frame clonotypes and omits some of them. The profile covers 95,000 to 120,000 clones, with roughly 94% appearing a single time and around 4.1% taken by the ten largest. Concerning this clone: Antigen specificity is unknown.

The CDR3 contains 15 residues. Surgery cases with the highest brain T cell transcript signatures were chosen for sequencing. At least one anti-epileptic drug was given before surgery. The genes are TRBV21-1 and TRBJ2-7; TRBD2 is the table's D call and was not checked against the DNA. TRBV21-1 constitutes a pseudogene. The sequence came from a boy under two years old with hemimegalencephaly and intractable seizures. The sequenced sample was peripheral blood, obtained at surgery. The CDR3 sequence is CASSKVGRSSYEQYF. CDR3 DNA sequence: TGTGCCAGCAGCAAAGTCGGGAGGAGCTCCTACGAGCAGTACTTC.